These 24 T cell receptor beta chains were sequenced from one sample in a study of T cell repertoires in cytomegalovirus infection. TCRdb analysed the reads with MiXCR anew, one entry per CDR3 protein. The sample has around 740,000 distinct CDR3 sequences, approximately 40% seen once; the top ten hold 2.5% to 3.5%. Sequenced input: PBMCs. The receptors here all came from a human donor in good health (CMV status not recorded). Some clones in this sample may be carry-over from other donors' samples.

The J gene is TRBJ2-7, the V gene TRBV7-2, with 7 bases matching TRBD2. The V segment lost 6 bases and the J segment 5 bases; nucleotides outside the gene matches: 13. The CDR3 runs to 15 residues. CDR1 and CDR2 (germline): SGHTA, FQGNSA. The DNA for the CDR3 is TGTGCCAGCAGACTCACAGACGGGGGGTTTAACGAGCAGTACTTC. Translating it yields CASRLTDGGFNEQYF.

The rearrangement links TRBV7-9 to TRBJ2-1; 8 bases are shared with TRBD2. The germline V gene encodes CDR1 SEHNR and CDR2 FQNEAQ (reference sequence). J was trimmed by 0 bases and V by 8 bases; bases with no gene match: 12. This CDR3 is 17 amino acids long. CDR3 DNA sequence: TGTGCCAGCGTTGTCTTAAGCGGGGGAAGCTCCTACAATGAGCAGTTCTTC. Translation gives CASVVLSGGSSYNEQFF. Full variable domain (missing parts from reference TRBV7-9 and TRBJ2-1): DTGVSQNPRHKITKRGQNVTFRCDPISEHNRLYWYRQTLGQGPEFLTYFQNEAQLEKSRLLSDRFSAERPKGSFSTLEIQRTEQGDSAMYLCASVVLSGGSSYNEQFFGPGTRLTVL.

Note on this clonotype: Given the absence of the conserved phenylalanine or tryptophan at the CDR3 end, a read error is likely. V gene TRBV11-2 combines with J gene TRBJ2-5; D could derive from TRBD1 or TRBD2 (6 bases each). The CDR3 loop spans 14 amino acids. Per germline, CDR1 SGHAT and CDR2 FQNNGV. With 5 bases removed from V and 3 bases from J, the gap between germline ends came to 13 bases. The CDR3 reads CASSQEGGEETQYS. Written as DNA, the CDR3 is TGTGCCAGCAGCCAAGAGGGGGGAGAAGAGACCCAGTACTCC.

In its sample, this clonotype was seen once. The chain uses TRBV5-3 and TRBJ2-5, with D possibly being TRBD1 or TRBD2 (5 bases each). TRBV5-3 has ORF status, its function being uncertain. The CDR3 length is 13 residues. V dropped 8 bases and J dropped 5 bases, with 16 bases sitting between them. The CDR3 loop reads CASSPGSAETQYF. Here the CDR3 DNA reads TGTGCCAGCAGCCCAGGGAGTGCGGAGACCCAGTACTTC.

The rearrangement links TRBV25-1 to TRBJ2-3; D is tentatively TRBD1 or TRBD2 (5 bases each). The germline gives CDR1 MGHDK, CDR2 SYGVNS. CDR3 length: 15 amino acids. V was cut by 2 bases and J by 2 bases, with 11 bases left in between. Here the CDR3 reads CASSEPGANTDTQYF. CDR3 DNA: TGTGCCAGCAGTGAACCCGGGGCAAACACAGATACGCAGTATTTT.

This clonotype showed up just once. The chain has TRBV5-1 and TRBJ1-3; D call uncertain. Germline lookup yields CDR1 SGHRS and CDR2 YFSETQ. The CDR3 has 15 amino acids. The V gene lost 0 bases and the J gene lost 2 bases, with 9 bases spanning the gap. In DNA form, the CDR3 reads TGCGCCAGCAGCTTGGCGGGAATCACTGGAAACACCATATATTTT. Translating it yields CASSLAGITGNTIYF.

As regards this clonotype: The junction differs from germline at one of its ends, possibly a read error. CDR3 DNA: TGTGCCAGCAGCGGAGGGTTCGCGAACACCGGGGTGCTGTTTTTT. Amino acid sequence: CASSGGFANTGVLFF. The V and J genes are TRBV28 and TRBJ2-2, with D perhaps TRBD2 (6 bases). Germline-derived CDR1 and CDR2 are MDHEN and SYDVKM. The CDR3 loop spans 15 amino acids.

This clonotype was counted only a few times. The chain uses TRBV5-6 and TRBJ2-7, with 8 bases lining up with TRBD1. Germline assignment: CDR1 SGHDT and CDR2 YYEEEE. The CDR3 is 15 residues long. J gave up 9 bases and V 4 bases, and 15 bases lay outside the gene matches. CDR3 nucleotide sequence: TGTGCCAGCAGCCACCGGACAGGGAAGATCAAAGGGCAGTACTTC. Amino acid sequence: CASSHRTGKIKGQYF.

The chain combines TRBV7-9 with TRBJ2-3, with D possibly being TRBD2 (6 bases). The CDR3 length is 14 residues. Germline CDR1 is SEHNR and CDR2 is FQNEAQ (reference sequence). Deletions cut 3 bases from V and 5 bases from J, with 12 bases between. As DNA, the CDR3 is TGTGCCAGCAGCTTTTGGGGGGATAGAGATACGCAGTATTTT. Translated: CASSFWGDRDTQYF.

This clonotype was detected many times. The chain links TRBV27 to TRBJ2-7, with 10 bases fitting TRBD1. V lost 5 bases, J lost 5 bases, and 9 bases stayed unmatched. The CDR3 loop spans 15 amino acids. CDR1 and CDR2 from the germline V gene are MNHEY and SMNVEV (reference sequence). The CDR3 nucleotides are TGTGCCAGCAGTCCAGGGACAGGGGCTGTCGACGAGCAGTACTTC. It translates to CASSPGTGAVDEQYF.

V gene TRBV29-1 combines with J gene TRBJ2-7; D might be TRBD1 (5 bases). The CDR3 has 14 residues. Germline V gives CDR1 SQVTM, CDR2 ANQGSEA. V was cut by 0 bases and J by 2 bases, with 11 bases left in between. DNA of the CDR3: TGCAGCGTTGAAGAGGGCGCAGGGCCCTACGAGCAGTACTTC. It encodes CSVEEGAGPYEQYF.

This chain connects TRBV29-1 to TRBJ2-1, with D maybe TRBD2 (6 bases). The V gene's germline CDR1 is SQVTM and CDR2 ANQGSEA. The CDR3 consists of 12 residues. Trimming took off 3 bases at V and 7 bases at J, with 10 bases between the two ends. The CDR3 reads CSVDIRENEQFF. The CDR3, as DNA: TGCAGCGTTGATATACGGGAGAATGAGCAGTTCTTC.

The V and J genes are TRBV28 and TRBJ1-2; the D gene is possibly TRBD1 (6 bases). This CDR3 comprises 14 residues. The germline CDR1 and CDR2 sequences are MDHEN and SYDVKM. The V end lost 5 bases, the J end lost 8 bases, and 18 bases lay between the germline ends. The CDR3 bases are TGTGCCAGCAGTCCCGGTGGGGGGCTTGGAGGCTACACCTTC. Encoded protein: CASSPGGGLGGYTF.

In the case of this clonotype: Being one base from a much bigger clone, this may be a read error. The rearrangement uses TRBV25-1 and TRBJ2-2, with a weak D call TRBD1 (5 bases). Looked up from germline, CDR1 is MGHDK and CDR2 is SYGVNS. V was shortened by 6 bases and J by 1 base, with 6 bases between the two germline ends. The CDR3 length is 13 residues. The CDR3 DNA reads TGTGCCAGCAGACAGGTGAACACCGGGGAGCTGTTTTTT. It codes for CASRQVNTGELFF. Complete variable domain (other parts from reference TRBV25-1 and TRBJ2-2): EADIYQTPRYLVIGTGKKITLECSQTMGHDKMYWYQQDPGMELHLIHYSYGVNSTEKGDLSSESTVSRIRTEHFPLTLESARPSHTSQYLCASRQVNTGELFFGEGSRLTVL.

This clonotype showed up just a few times. The rearrangement joins TRBV7-8 to TRBJ2-7, with unresolved D. Germline V CDR1 and CDR2: SGHVS, FQNEAQ. The CDR3 length is 13 residues. V shed 4 bases and J shed 3 bases, with 10 bases lying between them. The CDR3 coding sequence is TGTGCCAGCAGCTCCGGGCCTGGCTACGAGCAGTACTTC. Amino acids: CASSSGPGYEQYF.

This chain links TRBV19 with TRBJ1-6; 7 nucleotides match TRBD1. CDR1 and CDR2 (germline): LNHDA, SQIVND (reference sequence). Losses at the gene ends were 6 bases for V and 6 bases for J; bases not matched to a gene: 8. The CDR3 is 15 amino acids. DNA for the CDR3: TGTGCCAGTAGAGACAGGGTGTGGGGTAATTCACCCCTCCACTTT. Protein: CASRDRVWGNSPLHF.

The chain is built from TRBV28 and TRBJ1-5; D ambiguous. The CDR3 sequence is 15 residues long. Trimming took off 4 bases at V and 0 bases at J, with 10 bases between the two ends. CDR1 is MDHEN, CDR2 SYDVKM, per germline. The CDR3 sequence: CASSSREHSNQPQHF. CDR3 nucleotide sequence: TGTGCCAGCAGTTCTAGGGAGCATAGCAATCAGCCCCAGCATTTT.

Only a few counts were recorded for this clonotype. The chain couples TRBV6-8 to TRBJ1-2; D not resolved. This CDR3 has 13 amino acids. CDR1 is MNHGY, CDR2 SAAAGT, per germline. V was shortened by 2 bases and J by 3 bases, with 7 bases between the two germline ends. As DNA, the CDR3 is TGTGCCAGCAGTTACCCCCCCGACTATGGCTACACCTTC. Residues: CASSYPPDYGYTF.

This clonotype was recorded a few times. This chain uses TRBV7-2 with TRBJ1-2, with D unclear. The V end lost 5 bases, the J end lost 7 bases, and 17 bases lay between the germline ends. CDR3 length equals 14 residues. Germline V gives CDR1 SGHTA, CDR2 FQGNSA. CDR3 bases: TGTGCCAGCAGCCAGTTAAGGGTTGGATCTGGCTACACCTTC. Its protein is CASSQLRVGSGYTF.

This clonotype was picked up a small number of times. The chain couples TRBV7-2 to TRBJ2-1; TRBD2 matches 12 bases. J lost 10 bases, V lost 5 bases, and 6 bases had no gene match. The length of the CDR3 is 14 residues. Germline V lookup: CDR1 SGHTA, CDR2 FQGNSA. The CDR3 protein is CASSPGTSGWEQFF. The CDR3 DNA reads TGTGCCAGCAGCCCCGGGACTAGCGGGTGGGAGCAGTTCTTC.

This clonotype was seen only a few times. The chain carries TRBV27 and TRBJ2-5, with 12 bases aligning to TRBD2. CDR3 length equals 17 residues. Germline-derived CDR1 and CDR2 are MNHEY and SMNVEV (reference sequence). With V trimmed by 2 bases and J by 3 bases, 7 bases remained unmatched. As DNA, the CDR3 is TGTGCCAGCAGTTTAAGGGCGGGACTAGCGGGTGAAGAGACCCAGTACTTC. Encoded protein: CASSLRAGLAGEETQYF.

V is TRBV7-8 and J is TRBJ2-1; D gene uncertain. Germline values: CDR1 SGHVS, CDR2 FQNEAQ. V shed 2 bases and J shed 7 bases, with 18 bases lying between them. The CDR3 length is 16 residues. CDR3 in amino acids: CASSLSATIGSNEQFF. CDR3 in DNA: TGTGCCAGCAGCTTAAGTGCTACGATTGGGTCTAATGAGCAGTTCTTC.

The gene calls are TRBV5-5 and TRBJ1-1; D gene ambiguous. The CDR3 has 12 amino acids. Germline V gives CDR1 SGHKS, CDR2 YYEKEE (reference sequence). V dropped 0 bases and J dropped 10 bases, with 10 bases sitting between them. CDR3 nucleotides: TGTGCCAGCAGCTTGGACGGGATTCGAGCTTTCTTT. Translating gives CASSLDGIRAFF.

The chain has TRBV7-8 and TRBJ1-4; 7 bases fit TRBD1. The CDR3 spans 16 residues. CDR1 is SGHVS, CDR2 FQNEAQ, per germline. V lost 5 bases to trimming and J lost 3 bases; unmatched junction nucleotides: 9. This CDR3 is CASSPGKGGSNEKLFF. The CDR3, as DNA: TGTGCCAGCAGCCCTGGCAAAGGGGGCTCTAATGAAAAACTGTTTTTT. Variable domain in full (rest from reference TRBV7-8 and TRBJ1-4): GAGVSQSPRYKVAKRGQDVALRCDPISGHVSLFWYQQALGQGPEFLTYFQNEAQLDKSGLPSDRFFAERPEGSVSTLKIQRTQQEDSAVYLCASSPGKGGSNEKLFFGSGTQLSVL.